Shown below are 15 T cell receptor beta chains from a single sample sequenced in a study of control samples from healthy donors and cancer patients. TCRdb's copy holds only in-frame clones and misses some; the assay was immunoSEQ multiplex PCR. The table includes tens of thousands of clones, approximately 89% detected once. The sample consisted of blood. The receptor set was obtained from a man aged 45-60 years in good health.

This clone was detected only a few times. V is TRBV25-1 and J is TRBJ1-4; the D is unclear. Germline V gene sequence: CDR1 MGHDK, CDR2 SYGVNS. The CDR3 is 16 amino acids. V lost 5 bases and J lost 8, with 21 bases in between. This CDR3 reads CASSPPSSKGGEKLFF. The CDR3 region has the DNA TGTGCCAGCAGTCCCCCCTCATCCAAGGGAGGGGAAAAACTGTTTTTT.

CDR3 sequence reads: CATSGRGSREQYF. DNA for the CDR3: TGTGCCACCAGTGGACGGGGTTCTCGCGAGCAGTACTTC. This chain connects TRBV24-1 to TRBJ2-7; the D gene is possibly TRBD2 (5 bases). This CDR3 spans 13 amino acids. Trimming pared 5 bases from V and 6 bases from J, leaving 13 bases between. Germline CDR1 KGHDR, CDR2 SFDVKD.

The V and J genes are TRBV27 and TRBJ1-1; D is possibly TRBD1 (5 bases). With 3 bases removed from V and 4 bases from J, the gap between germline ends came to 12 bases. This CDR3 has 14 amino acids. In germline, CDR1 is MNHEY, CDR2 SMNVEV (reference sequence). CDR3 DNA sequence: TGTGCCAGCAGTTTGGACCAGGGAGTCACTGAAGCTTTCTTT. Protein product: CASSLDQGVTEAFF.

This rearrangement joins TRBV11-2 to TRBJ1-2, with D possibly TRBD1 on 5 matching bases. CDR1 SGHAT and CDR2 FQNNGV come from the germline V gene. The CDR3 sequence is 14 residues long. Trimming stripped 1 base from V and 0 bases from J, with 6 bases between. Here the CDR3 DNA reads TGTGCCAGCAGCTTAGCCAGGGCTAACTATGGCTACACCTTC. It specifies CASSLARANYGYTF.

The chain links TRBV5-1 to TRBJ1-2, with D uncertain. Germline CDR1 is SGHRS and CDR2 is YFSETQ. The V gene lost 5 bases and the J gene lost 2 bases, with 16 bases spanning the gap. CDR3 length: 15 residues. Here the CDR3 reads CASREFRDLNYGYTF. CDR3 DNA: TGCGCCAGCAGGGAGTTTAGAGACCTAAACTATGGCTACACCTTC.

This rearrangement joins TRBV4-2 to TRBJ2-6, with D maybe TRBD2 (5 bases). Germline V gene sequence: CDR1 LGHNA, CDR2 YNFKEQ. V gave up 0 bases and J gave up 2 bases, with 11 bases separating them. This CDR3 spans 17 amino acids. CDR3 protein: CASSQDSGNPGANVLTF. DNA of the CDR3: TGTGCCAGCAGCCAAGATTCGGGGAATCCTGGGGCCAACGTCCTGACTTTC.

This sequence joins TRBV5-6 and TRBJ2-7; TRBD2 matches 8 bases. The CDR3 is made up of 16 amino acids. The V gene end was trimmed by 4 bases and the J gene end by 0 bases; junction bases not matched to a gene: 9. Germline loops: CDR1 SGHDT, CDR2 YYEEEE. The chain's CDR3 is CASSRGGNRPSYEQYF. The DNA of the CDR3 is TGTGCCAGCAGCCGGGGGGGGAATCGCCCCTCCTACGAGCAGTACTTC.

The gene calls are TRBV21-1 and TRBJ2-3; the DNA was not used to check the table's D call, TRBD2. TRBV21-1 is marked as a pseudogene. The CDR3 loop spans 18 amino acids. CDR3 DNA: TGTGCCAGCACCGAAAAGGAGGGTCGCGAGGGGAGCACAGATACGCAGTATTTT. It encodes CASTEKEGREGSTDTQYF.

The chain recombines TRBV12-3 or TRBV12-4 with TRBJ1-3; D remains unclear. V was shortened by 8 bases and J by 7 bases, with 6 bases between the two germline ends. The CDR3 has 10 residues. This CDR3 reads CASGQNTIYF. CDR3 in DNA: TGTGCCAGCGGGCAGAACACCATATATTTT.

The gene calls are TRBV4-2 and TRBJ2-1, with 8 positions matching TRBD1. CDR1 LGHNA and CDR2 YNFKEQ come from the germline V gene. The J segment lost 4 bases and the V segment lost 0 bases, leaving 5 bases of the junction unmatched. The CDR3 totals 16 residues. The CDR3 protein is CASSQEGQGAYNEQFF. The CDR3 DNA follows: TGTGCCAGCAGCCAAGAGGGCCAGGGGGCTTACAATGAGCAGTTCTTC.

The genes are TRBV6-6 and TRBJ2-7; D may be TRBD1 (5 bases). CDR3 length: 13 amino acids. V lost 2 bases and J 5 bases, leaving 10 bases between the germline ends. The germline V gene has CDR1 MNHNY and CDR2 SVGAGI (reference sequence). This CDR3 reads CASSYLDTHEQYF. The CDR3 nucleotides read TGTGCCAGCAGTTACCTGGACACCCACGAGCAGTACTTC.

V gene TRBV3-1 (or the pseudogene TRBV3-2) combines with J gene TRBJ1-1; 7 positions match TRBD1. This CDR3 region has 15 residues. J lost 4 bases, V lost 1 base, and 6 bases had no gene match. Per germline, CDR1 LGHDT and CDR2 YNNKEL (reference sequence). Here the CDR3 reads CASSQGYRGGTEAFF. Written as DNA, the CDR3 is TGTGCCAGCAGCCAAGGGTACAGGGGTGGCACTGAAGCTTTCTTT.

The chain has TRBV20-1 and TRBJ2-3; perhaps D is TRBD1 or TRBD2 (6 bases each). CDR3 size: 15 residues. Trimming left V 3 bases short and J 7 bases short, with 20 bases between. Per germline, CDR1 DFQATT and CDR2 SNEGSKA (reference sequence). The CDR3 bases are TGCAGTGCTAGTAGGCGTCTGACGGGGGCCCATACGCAGTATTTT. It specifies CSASRRLTGAHTQYF.

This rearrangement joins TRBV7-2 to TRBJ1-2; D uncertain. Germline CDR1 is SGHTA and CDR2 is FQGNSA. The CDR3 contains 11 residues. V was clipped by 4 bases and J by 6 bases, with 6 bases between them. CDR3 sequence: CASSYGDGYTF. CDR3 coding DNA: TGTGCCAGCAGCTACGGGGATGGCTACACCTTC.

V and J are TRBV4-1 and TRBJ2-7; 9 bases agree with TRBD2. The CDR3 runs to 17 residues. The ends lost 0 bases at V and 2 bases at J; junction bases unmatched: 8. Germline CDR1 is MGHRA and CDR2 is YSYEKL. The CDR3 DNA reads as TGCGCCAGCAGCCAAGATAGGGGGACTAGCCTCACCTACGAGCAGTACTTC. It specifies CASSQDRGTSLTYEQYF.